This T cell receptor (beta chain) was captured by sequencing in a study of metastatic and nonmetastatic thyroid tumors (dated by TCRdb to 2018 to 2021). About the study as a whole: Repertoires from peripheral blood and from tumor or nodule tissue samples of malignant and benign thyroid patients were compared. What the work shows at the level of the full study, not this receptor alone: In both blood and tumor samples, malignant tumors were reported to have significantly higher TCR beta diversity than benign nodules.

Library preparation employed PCR. TCRdb names Illumina HiSeq 4000 as the instrument used. High-throughput sequencing was used to profile the TCR beta-chain CDR3 region of every patient. Regarding the original processing steps: A classifier to discriminate distant-metastatic papillary thyroid cancer patients was built from CDR3 differences across clinicopathological groups. The Shannon index was used to measure repertoire diversity, and the Morisita-Horn index was used to measure how similar tumor and blood repertoires were. TCRdb reanalyzed the raw reads on its own, using fastp at Q25 for trimming and MiXCR for clone calling, and kept in-frame beta chains. The V and J calls follow TCRdb's processing rather than the paper's. Present in this sample are over 65,000 clones, around an eighth of which were seen just once. In total, the top ten clones hold around 10% of the sample. In its sample, this clone was seen many times. Its antigen has not been determined. Base qualities are not recorded, but no much larger clone differs from it by a single base.

The CDR3 runs 18 residues from the cysteine to the phenylalanine. The read is trimmed to its CDR3 DNA, 54 bases read in frame from base 1. The germline V gene (reference sequence) yields LNHDA for CDR1 and SQIVND for CDR2. V sheds 6 bases and J sheds 1 base, leaving 22 bases between their ends. Before undergoing thyroid surgery, none of the patients had been given any kind of treatment. The study retrospectively analysed patient clinical samples collected from the early 2010s to the late 2010s using T-cell receptor beta sequencing. Sequencing used tumor tissue. The chain joins TRBV19 to TRBJ1-5, with an unclear D gene assignment. This clonotype was obtained from a female donor with papillary thyroid cancer or a benign thyroid nodule (not recorded which). Some clones in this sample may be carry-over from other donors' samples. The DNA sequence reads TGTGCCAGTAGAGCCCCTGGGCCGGTGATTTCGAGCAATCAGCCCCAGCATTTT. Its protein is CASRAPGPVISSNQPQHF.